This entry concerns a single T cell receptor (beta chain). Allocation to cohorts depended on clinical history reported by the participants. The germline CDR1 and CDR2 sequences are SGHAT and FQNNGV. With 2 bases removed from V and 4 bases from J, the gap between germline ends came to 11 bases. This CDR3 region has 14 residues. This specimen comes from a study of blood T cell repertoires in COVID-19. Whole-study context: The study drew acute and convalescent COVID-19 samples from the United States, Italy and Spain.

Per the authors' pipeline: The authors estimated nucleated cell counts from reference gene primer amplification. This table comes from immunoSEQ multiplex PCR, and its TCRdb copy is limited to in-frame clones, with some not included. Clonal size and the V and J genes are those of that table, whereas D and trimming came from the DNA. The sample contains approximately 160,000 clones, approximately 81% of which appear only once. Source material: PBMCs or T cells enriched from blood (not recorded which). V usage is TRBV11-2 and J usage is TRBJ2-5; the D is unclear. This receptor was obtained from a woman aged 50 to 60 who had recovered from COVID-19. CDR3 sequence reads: CASSLMLVGETQYF. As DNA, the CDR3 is TGTGCCAGCAGCTTAATGTTAGTTGGAGAGACCCAGTACTTC.